The 26 T cell receptor beta chains presented below share a single source sample, sequenced in a study of T cell changes during pregnancy in multiple sclerosis. Only in-frame clones appear in the TCRdb table, and some are missing; sequencing was by immunoSEQ multiplex PCR. The sample has 40,000 to 55,000 clones, over 90% seen once. This material consisted of CD4+ T cells from peripheral blood mononuclear cells, taken after pregnancy. The source of these receptors is a female donor in good health, enrolled as a control in a pregnancy study.

On this clone itself: Different DNA sequences within this sample yield the same CDR3. The chain combines TRBV5-1 with TRBJ2-5; 9 bases line up with TRBD1. The V gene's germline CDR1 is SGHRS and CDR2 YFSETQ. V shed 4 bases, J shed 1 base, and the junction held 11 bases outside the gene matches. The CDR3 covers 17 residues. This CDR3 is CASSLLSPGQGQETQYF. The CDR3 bases are TGCGCCAGCAGCCTGCTAAGTCCGGGACAGGGCCAAGAGACCCAGTACTTC.

V usage is TRBV28 and J usage is TRBJ2-7, with 9 bases lining up with TRBD1. Germline trimming cut 8 bases from V and 4 bases from J; bases unmatched to any gene: 9. Looked up from germline, CDR1 is MDHEN and CDR2 is SYDVKM. The CDR3 is 14 amino acids. CDR3 residues: CASLDSGTGYEQYF. In nucleotides, the CDR3 is TGTGCCAGCTTAGACTCCGGGACAGGGTACGAGCAGTACTTC.

This clone was seen just once. Written as DNA, the CDR3 is TGTGCCAGCAGCTCGCAGGGGGCCGGATTCAATGAGCAGTTCTTC. This translates into CASSSQGAGFNEQFF. V usage is TRBV5-4 and J usage is TRBJ2-1; 8 nucleotides align to TRBD1. Looked up from germline, CDR1 is SGHNT and CDR2 is YYREEE (reference sequence). This CDR3 comprises 15 residues. V was clipped by 3 bases and J by 6 bases; unmatched bases: 8.

The chain carries TRBV29-1 and TRBJ2-7, with 8 bases fitting TRBD1. The CDR3 runs 13 residues. After removal of 6 bases from V and 5 bases from J, the junction contained 9 bases not matched to a gene. CDR1 is SQVTM, CDR2 ANQGSEA, per germline. Here the CDR3 DNA reads TGCAGCGTCAAAGGGGAGACAGGGGACGAGCAGTACTTC. Translating gives CSVKGETGDEQYF.

The rearrangement links TRBV6-6 to TRBJ2-1; D might be TRBD1 (7 bases). Germline V CDR1 and CDR2: MNHNY, SVGAGI (reference sequence). V lost 6 bases and J 0 bases, leaving 12 bases between the germline ends. The CDR3 is 15 residues long. The chain's CDR3 is CASRRGTASYNEQFF. DNA for the CDR3: TGTGCCAGCAGACGCGGGACAGCCTCCTACAATGAGCAGTTCTTC.

The chain has TRBV5-1 and TRBJ1-1; weak D call: TRBD1 (6 bases). Trimming pared 0 bases from V and 2 bases from J, leaving 11 bases between. CDR3 size: 15 residues. Germline V gives CDR1 SGHRS, CDR2 YFSETQ. This chain's CDR3 is CASSLVSGANTEAFF. The CDR3 nucleotides read TGCGCCAGCAGCTTGGTTTCAGGGGCCAACACTGAAGCTTTCTTT.

The genes are TRBV7-9 and TRBJ2-2; D is ambiguous. The CDR3 covers 14 residues. The V gene's germline CDR1 is SEHNR and CDR2 FQNEAQ (reference sequence). Trimming shortened V by 4 bases and J by 6 bases, and 12 bases separated the two germline ends. CDR3 residues: CASSSVGYSGELFF. The CDR3 nucleotides read TGTGCCAGCAGCTCCGTGGGCTATTCCGGGGAGCTGTTTTTT.

The chain links TRBV19 to TRBJ2-1; 9 nucleotides agree with TRBD2. This CDR3 contains 16 residues. Germline-derived CDR1 and CDR2 are LNHDA and SQIVND (reference sequence). Unmatched junction bases numbered 11, after V lost 2 bases and J lost 9 bases. In nucleotides, the CDR3 is TGTGCCAGTAGTATACAGGCGGGGGGGGAGTCAGCTGAGCAGTTCTTC. Translated, it gives CASSIQAGGESAEQFF. The full variable domain, its missing parts supplied by reference TRBV19 and TRBJ2-1, is DGGITQSPKYLFRKEGQNVTLSCEQNLNHDAMYWYRQDPGQGLRLIYYSQIVNDFQKGDIAEGYSVSREKKESFPLTVTSAQKNPTAFYLCASSIQAGGESAEQFFGPGTRLTVL.

J is TRBJ1-5 and V is TRBV10-3, with 11 bases matching TRBD1. Germline values: CDR1 ENHRY, CDR2 SYGVKD. The CDR3 is 16 residues long. V dropped 3 bases and J dropped 5; count of bases not matched to a gene: 6. CDR3 bases: TGTGCCATCAGTGATTGGGACAGGGGGAACGATCAGCCCCAGCATTTT. Translated: CAISDWDRGNDQPQHF.

J is TRBJ2-1 and V is TRBV18; 7 bases are a match to TRBD2. Trimming cost V 3 bases and J 7 bases; bases outside gene matches: 3. CDR1 is KGHSH and CDR2 is LQKENI in the germline V gene. This CDR3 is 13 amino acids long. CDR3 loop: CASSPGGANEQFF. The CDR3 nucleotides read TGTGCCAGCTCACCGGGAGGGGCAAATGAGCAGTTCTTC.

This clone was found once. This sequence joins TRBV9 and TRBJ2-3; 7 bases fit TRBD2. V gave up 0 bases and J gave up 2 bases; unmatched junction bases: 3. From germline, CDR1 is SGDLS and CDR2 YYNGEE. This CDR3 has 15 residues. The chain's CDR3 is CASSVDGTTTDTQYF. The CDR3 DNA sequence: TGTGCCAGCAGCGTAGATGGGACTACCACAGATACGCAGTATTTT.

The chain couples TRBV19 to TRBJ1-5; a weak D match, TRBD1 (6 bases). Germline V gene data show CDR1 as LNHDA and CDR2 as SQIVND (reference sequence). This CDR3 contains 13 residues. Trimming took 11 bases from V and 4 from J, leaving 15 bases between them. The CDR3 is CAGAQGPNQPQHF. The CDR3 DNA follows: TGTGCCGGGGCACAGGGTCCAAATCAGCCCCAGCATTTT.

This clone came up once. V gene TRBV28 combines with J gene TRBJ2-2; D remains ambiguous. Looked up from germline, CDR1 is MDHEN and CDR2 is SYDVKM. Trimming shortened V by 6 bases and J by 0 bases, and 5 bases separated the two germline ends. This CDR3 is built from 13 residues. DNA for the CDR3: TGTGCCAGCAGAGCGTCGAACACCGGGGAGCTGTTTTTT. It encodes CASRASNTGELFF.

J is TRBJ1-1 and V is TRBV19; 8 nucleotides line up with TRBD1. The CDR3 extends over 13 amino acids. The J segment lost 7 bases and the V segment lost 0 bases, leaving 1 base of the junction unmatched. In germline, CDR1 is LNHDA, CDR2 SQIVND (reference sequence). CDR3 sequence: CASSIDGTGEAFF. The CDR3 DNA follows: TGTGCCAGTAGTATAGACGGGACAGGTGAAGCTTTCTTT. The full variable domain, completed using reference TRBV19 and TRBJ1-1, is DGGITQSPKYLFRKEGQNVTLSCEQNLNHDAMYWYRQDPGQGLRLIYYSQIVNDFQKGDIAEGYSVSREKKESFPLTVTSAQKNPTAFYLCASSIDGTGEAFFGQGTRLTVV.

This chain connects TRBV15 to TRBJ2-7; D unresolved. V shed 0 bases and J shed 6 bases, with 12 bases lying between them. The germline gives CDR1 LNHNV, CDR2 YYDKDF (reference sequence). The CDR3 covers 14 residues. The CDR3 coding sequence is TGTGCCACCAGCAGAGAAGGCGGAACACCCGAGCAGTACTTC. Its protein product is CATSREGGTPEQYF.

V is TRBV28 and J is TRBJ1-4, with a possible D match to TRBD1 (5 bases). In germline, CDR1 is MDHEN, CDR2 SYDVKM. This CDR3 comprises 15 residues. V was clipped by 4 bases and J by 7 bases, with 16 bases between them. The CDR3 is CASSSPGGEGEKLFF. The CDR3 nucleotides are TGTGCCAGCAGTTCCCCCGGGGGGGAGGGTGAAAAACTGTTTTTT.

The rearrangement joins TRBV7-8 to TRBJ2-7, with TRBD2 matching over 9 bases. Germline trimming cut 10 bases from V and 2 bases from J; bases unmatched to any gene: 6. The CDR3 extends over 13 amino acids. Germline V CDR1 and CDR2: SGHVS, FQNEAQ. In DNA, the CDR3 is TGTGCCACCGGAGCGGGGGGAACCTACGAGCAGTACTTC. It codes for CATGAGGTYEQYF. The variable domain in full, with the rest retrieved from reference TRBV7-8 and TRBJ2-7, is GAGVSQSPRYKVAKRGQDVALRCDPISGHVSLFWYQQALGQGPEFLTYFQNEAQLDKSGLPSDRFFAERPEGSVSTLKIQRTQQEDSAVYLCATGAGGTYEQYFGPGTRLTVT.

V and J are TRBV11-3 and TRBJ2-1, with 13 bases matching TRBD2. Germline trimming cut 0 bases from V and 6 bases from J; bases unmatched to any gene: 8. The CDR3 contains 18 residues. Germline CDR1 reads SGHNT; CDR2 reads YENEEA. The CDR3 DNA is TGTGCCAGCAGCTTAGATCAAGGAGGGACTAGCGGGATCAATGAGCAGTTCTTC. Translated, it gives CASSLDQGGTSGINEQFF.

This chain joins TRBV5-4 and TRBJ2-7; 8 bases agree with TRBD2. The CDR3 totals 15 residues. The J segment lost 3 bases and the V segment lost 2 bases, leaving 7 bases of the junction unmatched. Germline CDR1 and CDR2: SGHNT and YYREEE (reference sequence). The CDR3 DNA is TGTGCCAGCAGCTTAGTCCGCGGGGGGATCTACGAGCAGTACTTC. As protein: CASSLVRGGIYEQYF.

This chain joins TRBV19 and TRBJ2-5; D is possibly TRBD2 (6 bases). There are 16 residues in the CDR3. Germline values: CDR1 LNHDA, CDR2 SQIVND (reference sequence). The V gene lost 2 bases and the J gene lost 4 bases, with 17 bases spanning the gap. The CDR3 nucleotides read TGTGCCAGTAGTATATCCCCCCGGAGGGAAAGAGAGACCCAGTACTTC. Translating it yields CASSISPRRERETQYF.

The rearrangement joins TRBV5-6 to TRBJ1-1; D is unresolved. Per the germline V gene, CDR1 is SGHDT and CDR2 is YYEEEE. Trimming took off 2 bases at V and 1 base at J, with 3 bases between the two ends. This CDR3 contains 12 residues. CDR3 nucleotides: TGTGCCAGCAGCTTCAGGAACACTGAAGCTTTCTTT. Translation: CASSFRNTEAFF.

The chain is built from TRBV10-3 and TRBJ1-2; tentatively, D is TRBD1 (6 bases). This CDR3 has 13 amino acids. The V gene lost 3 bases and the J gene lost 2 bases, with 7 bases spanning the gap. Germline CDR1 is ENHRY and CDR2 is SYGVKD. The CDR3 DNA sequence: TGTGCCATCAGTGAAGGACAGAACTATGGCTACACCTTC. It translates to CAISEGQNYGYTF.

The V and J genes are TRBV5-1 and TRBJ1-3; D uncertain. The CDR3 is 17 residues long. V lost 3 bases to trimming and J lost 0 bases, with 16 bases between them. Germline V gene lookup returns CDR1 SGHRS and CDR2 YFSETQ. For the CDR3, the DNA is TGCGCCAGCAGCTCCTTTGGGCAGCAAAGCTCTGGAAACACCATATATTTT. Amino acids: CASSSFGQQSSGNTIYF.

This clone was seen a single time. The rearrangement uses TRBV9 and TRBJ1-4; D is perhaps TRBD1 (6 bases). The CDR3 spans 16 residues. Trimming cost V 4 bases and J 4 bases, with 17 bases left between them. Germline CDR1 SGDLS, CDR2 YYNGEE. The CDR3 loop is CASSPRGGAFNEKLFF. The CDR3 region has the DNA TGTGCCAGCAGCCCCCGGGGGGGGGCCTTTAATGAAAAACTGTTTTTT.

The chain recombines TRBV11-3 with TRBJ1-1; D uncertain. Germline CDR1 and CDR2: SGHNT and YENEEA. The V and J ends lost 5 bases and 1 base respectively, with 8 bases between them. The CDR3 has 13 amino acids. Written as DNA, the CDR3 is TGTGCCAGCAGCCGGGAACCGAACACTGAAGCTTTCTTT. It specifies CASSREPNTEAFF.

The V call is TRBV19, the J call TRBJ2-7; unclear D gene. The CDR3 is 14 amino acids. V was cut by 3 bases and J by 0 bases, with 9 bases left in between. Germline V gene sequence: CDR1 LNHDA, CDR2 SQIVND (reference sequence). The CDR3 sequence is CASSILGTSYEQYF. In nucleotides, the CDR3 is TGTGCCAGTAGTATCCTAGGAACCTCCTACGAGCAGTACTTC.